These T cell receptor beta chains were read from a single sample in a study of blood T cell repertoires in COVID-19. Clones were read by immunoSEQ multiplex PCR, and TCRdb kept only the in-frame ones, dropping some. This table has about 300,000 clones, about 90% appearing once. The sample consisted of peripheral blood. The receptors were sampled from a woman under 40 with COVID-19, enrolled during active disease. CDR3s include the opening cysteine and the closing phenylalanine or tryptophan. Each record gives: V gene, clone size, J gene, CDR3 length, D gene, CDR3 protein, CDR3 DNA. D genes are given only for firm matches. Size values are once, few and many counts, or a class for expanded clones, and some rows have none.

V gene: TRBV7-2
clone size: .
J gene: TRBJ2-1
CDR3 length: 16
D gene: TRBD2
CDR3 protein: CASSLVLAGYYNEQFF
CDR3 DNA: TGTGCCAGCAGCTTAGTGCTAGCGGGGTATTACAATGAGCAGTTCTTC

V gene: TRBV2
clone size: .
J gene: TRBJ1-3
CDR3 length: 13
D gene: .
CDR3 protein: CATHHGSGNTIYF
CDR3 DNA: TGTGCCACCCACCACGGCTCTGGAAACACCATATATTTT

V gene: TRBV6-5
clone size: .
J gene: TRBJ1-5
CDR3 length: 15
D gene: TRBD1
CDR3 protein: CASRPGQGARSPQHF
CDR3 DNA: TGTGCCAGCAGACCGGGACAGGGGGCGCGATCGCCCCAGCATTTT

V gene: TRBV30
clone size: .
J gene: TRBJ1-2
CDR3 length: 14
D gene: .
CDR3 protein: CAWYRDRKNYGYTF
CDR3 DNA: TGTGCCTGGTACCGTGACAGGAAGAACTATGGCTACACCTTC

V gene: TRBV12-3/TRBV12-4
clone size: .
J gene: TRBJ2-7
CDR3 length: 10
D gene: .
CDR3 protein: CARVHSEQYF
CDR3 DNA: TGTGCCAGGGTGCACTCCGAGCAGTACTTC

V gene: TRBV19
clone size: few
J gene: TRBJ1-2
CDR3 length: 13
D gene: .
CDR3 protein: CASSIGRDYGYTF
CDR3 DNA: TGTGCCAGTAGTATCGGCAGGGACTATGGCTACACCTTC

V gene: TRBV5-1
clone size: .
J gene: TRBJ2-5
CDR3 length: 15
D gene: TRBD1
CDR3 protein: CASSHGPGGGETQYF
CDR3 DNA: TGCGCCAGCAGCCACGGACCAGGGGGCGGTGAAACCCAGTACTTC

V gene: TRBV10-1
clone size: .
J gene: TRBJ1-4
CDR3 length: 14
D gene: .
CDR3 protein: CASSEPGENEKLFF
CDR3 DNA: TGCGCCAGCAGTGAACCTGGGGAGAATGAAAAACTGTTTTTT

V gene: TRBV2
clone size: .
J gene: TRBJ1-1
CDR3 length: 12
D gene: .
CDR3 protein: CASSHRELSAFF
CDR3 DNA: TGTGCCAGCAGTCACAGGGAGTTGAGCGCTTTCTTT

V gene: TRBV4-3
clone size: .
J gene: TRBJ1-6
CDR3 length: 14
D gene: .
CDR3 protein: CASSQEIRGSPLHF
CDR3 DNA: TGCGCCAGCAGCCAAGAAATCCGGGGGTCACCCCTCCACTTT

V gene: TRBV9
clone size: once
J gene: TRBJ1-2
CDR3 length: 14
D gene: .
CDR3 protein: CASSAARGSYGYTF
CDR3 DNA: TGTGCCAGCAGCGCGGCACGGGGGAGCTATGGCTACACCTTC

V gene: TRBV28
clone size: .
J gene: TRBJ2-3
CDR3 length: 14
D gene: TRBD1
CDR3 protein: CASSQDRSTDTQYF
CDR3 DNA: TGTGCCAGCAGTCAGGACAGGAGCACAGATACGCAGTATTTT

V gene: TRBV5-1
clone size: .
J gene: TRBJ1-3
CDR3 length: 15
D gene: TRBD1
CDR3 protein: CASSPRGLDGNTIYF
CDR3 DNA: TGCGCCAGCAGCCCCAGGGGGCTAGATGGAAACACCATATATTTT

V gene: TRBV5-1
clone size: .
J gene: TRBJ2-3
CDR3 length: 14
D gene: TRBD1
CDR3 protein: CASSHDRGTDTQYF
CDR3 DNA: TGCGCCAGCAGCCACGACAGGGGCACAGATACGCAGTATTTT

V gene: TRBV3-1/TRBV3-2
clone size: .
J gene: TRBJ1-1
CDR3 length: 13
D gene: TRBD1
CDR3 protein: CASSFRQGYKAFF
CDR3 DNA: TGTGCCAGCAGCTTCCGACAGGGGTATAAAGCTTTCTTT

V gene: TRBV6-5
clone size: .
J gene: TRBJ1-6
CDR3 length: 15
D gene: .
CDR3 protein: CASRQQSSYNSPLHF
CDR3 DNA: TGTGCCAGCAGACAGCAATCATCCTATAATTCACCCCTCCACTTT

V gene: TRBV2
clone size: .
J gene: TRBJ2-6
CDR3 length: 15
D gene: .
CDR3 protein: CASSEGVSGANVLTF
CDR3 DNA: TGTGCCAGCAGTGAAGGAGTCTCTGGGGCCAACGTCCTGACTTTC

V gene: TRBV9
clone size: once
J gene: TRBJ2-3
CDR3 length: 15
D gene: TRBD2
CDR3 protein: CASSARGGQGDTQYF
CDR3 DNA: TGTGCCAGCAGCGCACGGGGGGGCCAGGGAGATACGCAGTATTTT

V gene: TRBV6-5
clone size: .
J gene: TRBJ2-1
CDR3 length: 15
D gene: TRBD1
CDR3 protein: CASSYGWDSYNEQFF
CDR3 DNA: TGTGCCAGCAGTTACGGCTGGGACAGCTACAATGAGCAGTTCTTC

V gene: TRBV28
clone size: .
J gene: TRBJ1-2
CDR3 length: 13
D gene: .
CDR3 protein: CASSQDKFYGYTF
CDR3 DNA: TGTGCCAGCAGTCAGGACAAGTTTTATGGCTACACCTTC

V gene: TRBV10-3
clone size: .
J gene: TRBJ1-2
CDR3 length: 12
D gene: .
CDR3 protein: CAIRDINYGYTF
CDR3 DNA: TGTGCCATCAGGGACATTAACTATGGCTACACCTTC

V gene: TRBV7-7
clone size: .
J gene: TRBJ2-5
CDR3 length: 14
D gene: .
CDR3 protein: CASSLTGLRETQYF
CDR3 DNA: TGTGCCAGCAGCCTTACAGGGCTACGAGAGACCCAGTACTTC

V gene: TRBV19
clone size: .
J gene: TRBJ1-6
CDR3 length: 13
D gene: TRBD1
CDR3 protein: CASGDSVNSPLHF
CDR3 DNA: TGTGCCAGTGGGGACAGCGTTAATTCACCCCTCCACTTT

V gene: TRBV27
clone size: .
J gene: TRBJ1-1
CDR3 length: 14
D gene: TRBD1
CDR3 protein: CASSPTGGIAEAFF
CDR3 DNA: TGTGCCAGCAGTCCAACAGGGGGTATCGCTGAAGCTTTCTTT

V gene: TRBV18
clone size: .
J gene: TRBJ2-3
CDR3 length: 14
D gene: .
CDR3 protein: CASSPLRDTDTQYF
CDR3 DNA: TGTGCCAGCTCACCTCTGAGGGACACAGATACGCAGTATTTT

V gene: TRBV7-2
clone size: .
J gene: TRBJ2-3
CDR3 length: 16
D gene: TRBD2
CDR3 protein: CASSLAGGPNTDTQYF
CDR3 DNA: TGTGCCAGCAGCTTGGCGGGGGGGCCGAACACAGATACGCAGTATTTT

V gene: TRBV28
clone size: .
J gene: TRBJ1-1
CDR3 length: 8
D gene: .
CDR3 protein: CANWSAFF
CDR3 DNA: TGTGCCAACTGGTCAGCTTTCTTT

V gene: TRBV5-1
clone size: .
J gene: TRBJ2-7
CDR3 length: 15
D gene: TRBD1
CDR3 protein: CASSLALDRVYEQYF
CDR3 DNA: TGCGCCAGCAGCTTGGCCTTGGACAGGGTCTACGAGCAGTACTTC

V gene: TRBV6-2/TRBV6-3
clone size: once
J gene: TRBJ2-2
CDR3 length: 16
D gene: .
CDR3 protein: CASSRAGTPHTGELFF
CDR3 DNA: TGTGCCAGCAGTCGCGCCGGGACACCCCACACCGGGGAGCTGTTTTTT

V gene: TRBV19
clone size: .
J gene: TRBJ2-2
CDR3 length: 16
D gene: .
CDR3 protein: CASSPPRRGNTGELFF
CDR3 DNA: TGTGCCAGTAGTCCACCTCGGCGGGGGAACACCGGGGAGCTGTTTTTT

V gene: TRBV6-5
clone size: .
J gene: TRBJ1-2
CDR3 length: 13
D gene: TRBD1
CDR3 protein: CASSTGEGEGYTF
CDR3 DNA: TGTGCCAGCAGCACAGGGGAAGGAGAAGGCTACACCTTC

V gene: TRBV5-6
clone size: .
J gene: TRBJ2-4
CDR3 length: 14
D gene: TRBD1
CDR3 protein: CASSPGTGGNIQYF
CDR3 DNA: TGTGCCAGCAGCCCCGGGACAGGGGGAAACATTCAGTACTTC